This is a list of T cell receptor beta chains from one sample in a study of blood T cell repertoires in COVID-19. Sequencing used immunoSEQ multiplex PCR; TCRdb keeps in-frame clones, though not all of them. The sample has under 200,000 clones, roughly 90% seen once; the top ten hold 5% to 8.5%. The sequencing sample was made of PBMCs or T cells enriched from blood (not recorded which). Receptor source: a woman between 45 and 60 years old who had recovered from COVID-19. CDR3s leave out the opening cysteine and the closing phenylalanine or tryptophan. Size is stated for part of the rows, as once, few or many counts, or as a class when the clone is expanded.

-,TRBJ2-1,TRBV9,ASSVTGTVYNEQF
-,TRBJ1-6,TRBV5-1,ASSPGQGGSPLH
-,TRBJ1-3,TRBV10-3,AISASDREAGNTIY
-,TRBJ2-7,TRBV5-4,ASSRTGSYEQY
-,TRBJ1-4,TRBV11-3,ASSLGQDATNEKLF
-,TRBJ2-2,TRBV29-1,SVQSLGLAQNTGELF
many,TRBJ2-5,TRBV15,ATSRSTGQETQY
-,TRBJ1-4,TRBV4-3,ASSHTQGFGKLF
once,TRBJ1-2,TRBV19,ASSMGQGNGYT
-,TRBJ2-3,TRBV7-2,ASSLEGVSGVGDTQY
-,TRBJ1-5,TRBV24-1,ATSDHRGMNQPQH
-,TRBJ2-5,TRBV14,ASSQDYGLGTQY
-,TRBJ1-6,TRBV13,ASSLGQVNSPLH
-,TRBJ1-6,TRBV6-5,ASFKGQAYNSPLH
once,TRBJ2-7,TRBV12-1,ASSPGGGRTFYEQY
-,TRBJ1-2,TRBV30,AWVGQGTPRDGYT
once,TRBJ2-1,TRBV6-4,ASAPGQGQSYNEQF
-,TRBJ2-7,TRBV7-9,ASSLGHLLEQY
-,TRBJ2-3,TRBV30,AWTRGSTDTQY
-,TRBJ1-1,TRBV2,ASSRLGSGGTEAF
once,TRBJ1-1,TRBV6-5,ASSLLTGVPEAF
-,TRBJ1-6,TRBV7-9,ASSLESGRANSPLH
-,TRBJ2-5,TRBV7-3,ASSLSRGAETQY
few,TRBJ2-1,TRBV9,ASSVSGGGFNEQF
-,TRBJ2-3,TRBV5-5,ASSFGVAGGDTQY
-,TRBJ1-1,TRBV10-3,AISERQNEAF
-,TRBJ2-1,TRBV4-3,ASSQDWVRWGNNEQF
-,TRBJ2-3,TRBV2,ASSEARGFPDTQY
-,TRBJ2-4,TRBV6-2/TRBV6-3,ASSNSISGTGSKNIQY
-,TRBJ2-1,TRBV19,ASTTTGANEQF
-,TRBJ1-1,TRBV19,ASRWDRATEAF
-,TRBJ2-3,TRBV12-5,ASGFHFTDTQY
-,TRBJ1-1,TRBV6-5,ASSSLPGGAEAF
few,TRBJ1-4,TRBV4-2,ASSQEGQGTTNEKLF
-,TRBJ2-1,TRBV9,ASSVTAGLNYNEQF
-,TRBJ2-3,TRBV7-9,ASSLTQPDTQY
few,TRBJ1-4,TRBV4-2,ASSQGGTGYNEKLF
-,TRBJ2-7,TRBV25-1,ASSEQVGRNEQY
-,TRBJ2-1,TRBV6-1,ASSEGSGNEQF
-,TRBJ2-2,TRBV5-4,ASSRGGKASRELF
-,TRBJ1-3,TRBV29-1,SVRQGETIY
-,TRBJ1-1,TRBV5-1,ASSSRQGQDTEAF
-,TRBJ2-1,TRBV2,ASRETSGGTYNEQF
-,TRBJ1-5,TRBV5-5,ASSLLAGESNQPQH
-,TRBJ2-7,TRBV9,ASSVGRQGYEQY
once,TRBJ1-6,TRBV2,ASRGEHNSPLH
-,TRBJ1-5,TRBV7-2,ASSLASHGLQPQH
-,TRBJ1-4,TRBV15,ATSRDRGNEKLF
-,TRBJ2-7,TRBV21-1,ASRREGEDEQY
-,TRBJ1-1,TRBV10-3,ASMQGSREAF
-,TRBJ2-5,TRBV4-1,ASSQDKNRLGGETQY
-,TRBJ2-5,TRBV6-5,ASGINRGQETQY
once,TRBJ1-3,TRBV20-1,SASPRVAGNTIY
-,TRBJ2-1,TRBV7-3,ASSPQLGGGPWEQF
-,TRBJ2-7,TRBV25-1,ASSEWLSYEQY
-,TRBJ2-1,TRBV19,ASMRGQYNEQF
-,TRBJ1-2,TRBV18,ASSPDNFYT
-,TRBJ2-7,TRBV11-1,ASSQAWTGGSYEQY
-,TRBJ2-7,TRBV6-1,ASSVAGTGSYEQY